This T cell receptor beta chain was profiled in a study of blood T cell repertoires in COVID-19. Study-wide background: T cells, B-cell-depleted T cells, or PBMCs supplied cDNA or gDNA.

In the original processing: Reference gene primer amplification yielded estimated nucleated cell counts. The data were produced by immunoSEQ multiplex PCR, yet TCRdb's version contains in-frame clones alone and is incomplete. V, J and clone size are those of that table, while D and trimming were read from the DNA. Of 250,000 to 300,000 clones listed, approximately 87% are singletons. The CDR3 covers 13 residues. Germline lookup yields CDR1 MGHRA and CDR2 YSYEKL. Trimming stripped 1 base from V and 2 bases from J, with 6 bases between. The chain is built from TRBV4-1 and TRBJ2-7; D not certain. The source is a woman under 40 with COVID-19, enrolled during active disease. Sequenced: peripheral blood. CDR3 region: CASSQGTPYEQYF. DNA for the CDR3: TGCGCCAGCAGCCAAGGAACTCCCTACGAGCAGTACTTC.